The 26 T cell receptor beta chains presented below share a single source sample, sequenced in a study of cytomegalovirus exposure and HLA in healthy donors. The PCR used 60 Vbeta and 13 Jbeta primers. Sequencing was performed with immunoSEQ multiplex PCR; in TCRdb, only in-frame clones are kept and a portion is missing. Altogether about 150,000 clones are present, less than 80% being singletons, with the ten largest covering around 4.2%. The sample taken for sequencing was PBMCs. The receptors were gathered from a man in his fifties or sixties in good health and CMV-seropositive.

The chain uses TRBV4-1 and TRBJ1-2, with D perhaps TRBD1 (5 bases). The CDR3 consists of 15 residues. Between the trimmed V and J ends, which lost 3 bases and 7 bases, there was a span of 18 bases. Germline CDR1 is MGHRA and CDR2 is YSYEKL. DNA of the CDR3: TGCGCCAGCAGCCAGGGACTCTCACGGGCATCTGGCTACACCTTC. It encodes CASSQGLSRASGYTF.

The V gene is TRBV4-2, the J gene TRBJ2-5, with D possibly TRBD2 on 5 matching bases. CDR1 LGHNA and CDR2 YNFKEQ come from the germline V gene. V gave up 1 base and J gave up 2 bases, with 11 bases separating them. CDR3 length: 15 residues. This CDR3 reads CASSQARGQQETQYF. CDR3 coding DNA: TGTGCCAGCAGCCAAGCGAGAGGGCAACAAGAGACCCAGTACTTC.

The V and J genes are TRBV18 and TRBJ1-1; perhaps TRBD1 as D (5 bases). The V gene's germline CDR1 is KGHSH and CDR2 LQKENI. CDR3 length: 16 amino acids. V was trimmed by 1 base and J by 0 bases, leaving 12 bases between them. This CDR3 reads CASSPLQGFLNTEAFF. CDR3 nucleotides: TGTGCCAGCTCACCACTCCAGGGATTCCTGAACACTGAAGCTTTCTTT.

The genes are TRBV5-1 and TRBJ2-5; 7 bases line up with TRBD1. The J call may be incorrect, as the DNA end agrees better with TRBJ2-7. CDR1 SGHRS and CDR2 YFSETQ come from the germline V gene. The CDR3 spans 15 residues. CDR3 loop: CASSRTGLASYEQYF. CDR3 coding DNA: TGCGCCAGCAGCAGGACAGGCCTAGCCTCCTACGAGCAGTACTTC.

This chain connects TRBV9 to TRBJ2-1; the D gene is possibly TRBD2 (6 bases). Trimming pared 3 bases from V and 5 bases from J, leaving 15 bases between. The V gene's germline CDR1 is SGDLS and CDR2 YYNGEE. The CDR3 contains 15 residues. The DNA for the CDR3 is TGTGCCAGCAGCGCCCTGACTAGTTCCAACAATGAGCAGTTCTTC. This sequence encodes CASSALTSSNNEQFF.

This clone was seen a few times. CDR3 loop: CSVAGQGNTIYF. Written as DNA, the CDR3 is TGCAGCGTTGCTGGACAGGGAAACACCATATATTTT. This chain connects TRBV29-1 to TRBJ1-3; maybe TRBD1 (6 bases). V lost 4 bases and J lost 4, with 8 bases in between. This CDR3 has 12 amino acids. Per the germline V gene, CDR1 is SQVTM and CDR2 is ANQGSEA.

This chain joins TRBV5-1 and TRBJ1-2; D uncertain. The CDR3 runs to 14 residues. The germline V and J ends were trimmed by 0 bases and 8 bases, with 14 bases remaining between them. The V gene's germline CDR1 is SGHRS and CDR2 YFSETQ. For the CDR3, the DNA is TGCGCCAGCAGCTTGGAGAGGTTTGGGGAGGGCTACACCTTC. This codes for CASSLERFGEGYTF.

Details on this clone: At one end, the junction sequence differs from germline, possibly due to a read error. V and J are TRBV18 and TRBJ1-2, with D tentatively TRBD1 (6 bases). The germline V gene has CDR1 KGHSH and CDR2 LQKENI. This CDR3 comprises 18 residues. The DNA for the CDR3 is TGTGCCCGCTCACCACTAGGCTCGCAGGGGCAAGCTAACTATGGCTACACCTTC. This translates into CARSPLGSQGQANYGYTF.

The CDR3 region is CASSLATEGREQYF. CDR3 DNA sequence: TGCGCCAGCAGCTTGGCTACGGAGGGGCGCGAGCAGTACTTC. The chain couples TRBV5-1 to TRBJ2-7; maybe TRBD2 (6 bases). V was trimmed by 0 bases and J by 6 bases, leaving 13 bases between them. This CDR3 is built from 14 residues. Germline CDR1 is SGHRS and CDR2 is YFSETQ.

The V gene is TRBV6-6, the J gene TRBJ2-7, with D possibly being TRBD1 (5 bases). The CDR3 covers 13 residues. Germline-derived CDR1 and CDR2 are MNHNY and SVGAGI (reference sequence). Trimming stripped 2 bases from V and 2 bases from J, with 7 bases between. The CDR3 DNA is TGTGCCAGCAGTTACGGCAGGGCCTACGAGCAGTACTTC. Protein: CASSYGRAYEQYF.

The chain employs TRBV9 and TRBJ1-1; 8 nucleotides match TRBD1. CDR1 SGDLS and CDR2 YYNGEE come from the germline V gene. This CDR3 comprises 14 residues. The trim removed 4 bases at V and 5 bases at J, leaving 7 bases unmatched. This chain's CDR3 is CASSLGQGGTEAFF. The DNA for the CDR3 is TGTGCCAGCAGCCTTGGACAGGGAGGAACTGAAGCTTTCTTT.

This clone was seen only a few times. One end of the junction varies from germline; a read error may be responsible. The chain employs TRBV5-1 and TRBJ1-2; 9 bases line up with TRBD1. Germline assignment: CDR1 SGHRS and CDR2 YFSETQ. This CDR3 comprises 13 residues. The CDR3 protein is CASSLDRGYGYTF. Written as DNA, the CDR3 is TGTGCCAGCAGCTTGGACAGGGGCTATGGCTACACCTTC. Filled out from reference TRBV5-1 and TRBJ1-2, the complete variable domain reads KAGVTQTPRYLIKTRGQQVTLSCSPISGHRSVSWYQQTPGQGLQFLFEYFSETQRNKGNFPGRFSGRQFSNSRSEMNVSTLELGDSALYLCASSLDRGYGYTFGSGTRLTVV.

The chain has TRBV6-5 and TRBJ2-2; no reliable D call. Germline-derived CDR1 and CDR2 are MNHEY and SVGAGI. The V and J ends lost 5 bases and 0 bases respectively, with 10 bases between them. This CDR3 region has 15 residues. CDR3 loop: CASSVGIANTGELFF. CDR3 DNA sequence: TGTGCCAGCAGTGTTGGTATAGCGAACACCGGGGAGCTGTTTTTT.

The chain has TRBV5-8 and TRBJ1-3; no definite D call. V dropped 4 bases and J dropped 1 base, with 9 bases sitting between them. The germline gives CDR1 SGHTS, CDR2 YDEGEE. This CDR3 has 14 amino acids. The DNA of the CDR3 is TGTGCCAGCAGCGAACGGGTTTCTGGAAACACCATATATTTT. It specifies CASSERVSGNTIYF.

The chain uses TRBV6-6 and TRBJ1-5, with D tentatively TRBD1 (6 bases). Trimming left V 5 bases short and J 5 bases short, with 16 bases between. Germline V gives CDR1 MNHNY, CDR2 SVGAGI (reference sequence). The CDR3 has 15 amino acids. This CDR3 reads CASSKRDRSHQPQHF. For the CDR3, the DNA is TGTGCCAGCAGTAAACGAGACAGGAGTCATCAGCCCCAGCATTTT.

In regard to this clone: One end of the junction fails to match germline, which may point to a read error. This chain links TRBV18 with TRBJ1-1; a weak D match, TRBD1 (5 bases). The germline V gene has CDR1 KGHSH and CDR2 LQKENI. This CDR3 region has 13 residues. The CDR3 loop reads CASSPTENTGAFF. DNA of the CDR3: TGTGCCAGCTCGCCGACAGAGAACACTGGAGCTTTCTTT.

The CDR3 nucleotides read TGTGCCAGCAGCCAAGTTGGGGGACAGGGGGTCGCTGAAGCTTTCTTT. Translating gives CASSQVGGQGVAEAFF. The rearrangement joins TRBV4-2 to TRBJ1-1, with 11 bases aligning to TRBD1. The V gene end was trimmed by 1 base and the J gene end by 6 bases; junction bases not matched to a gene: 7. Per the germline V gene, CDR1 is LGHNA and CDR2 is YNFKEQ. CDR3 size: 16 residues.

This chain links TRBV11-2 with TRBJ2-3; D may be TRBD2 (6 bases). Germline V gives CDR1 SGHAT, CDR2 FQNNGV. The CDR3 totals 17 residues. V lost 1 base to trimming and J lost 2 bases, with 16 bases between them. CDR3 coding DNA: TGTGCCAGCAGCTTAGGCGGCTGGGGGGTAACCACAGATACGCAGTATTTT. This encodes CASSLGGWGVTTDTQYF. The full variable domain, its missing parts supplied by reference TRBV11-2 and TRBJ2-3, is EAGVAQSPRYKIIEKRQSVAFWCNPISGHATLYWYQQILGQGPKLLIQFQNNGVVDDSQLPKDRFSAERLKGVDSTLKIQPAKLEDSAVYLCASSLGGWGVTTDTQYFGPGTRLTVL.

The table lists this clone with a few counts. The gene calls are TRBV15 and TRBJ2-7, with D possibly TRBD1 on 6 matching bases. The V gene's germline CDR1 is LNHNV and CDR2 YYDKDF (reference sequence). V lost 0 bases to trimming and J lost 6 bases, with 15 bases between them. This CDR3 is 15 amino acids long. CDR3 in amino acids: CATSRDNAGVAEQYF. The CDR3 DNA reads TGTGCCACCAGCAGAGATAACGCAGGGGTTGCCGAGCAGTACTTC.

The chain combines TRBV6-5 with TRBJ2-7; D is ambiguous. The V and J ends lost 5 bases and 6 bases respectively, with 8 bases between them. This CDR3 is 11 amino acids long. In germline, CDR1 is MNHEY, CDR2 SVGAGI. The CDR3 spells CASSMGREQYF. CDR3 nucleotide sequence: TGTGCCAGCAGTATGGGCCGCGAGCAGTACTTC.

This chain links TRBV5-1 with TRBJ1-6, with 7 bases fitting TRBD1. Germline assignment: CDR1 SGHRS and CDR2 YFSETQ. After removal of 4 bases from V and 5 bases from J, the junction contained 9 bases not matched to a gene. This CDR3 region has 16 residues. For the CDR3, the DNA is TGCGCCAGCAGCGCCGAGACAGGGTTGGATAATTCACCCCTCCACTTT. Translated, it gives CASSAETGLDNSPLHF.

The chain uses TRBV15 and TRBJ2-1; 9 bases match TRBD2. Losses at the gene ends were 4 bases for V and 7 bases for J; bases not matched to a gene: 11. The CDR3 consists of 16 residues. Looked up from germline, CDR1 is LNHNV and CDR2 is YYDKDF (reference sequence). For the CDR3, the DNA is TGTGCCACCAGCATAGCCTTTGCGGGAGGGCCGAATGAGCAGTTCTTC. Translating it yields CATSIAFAGGPNEQFF.

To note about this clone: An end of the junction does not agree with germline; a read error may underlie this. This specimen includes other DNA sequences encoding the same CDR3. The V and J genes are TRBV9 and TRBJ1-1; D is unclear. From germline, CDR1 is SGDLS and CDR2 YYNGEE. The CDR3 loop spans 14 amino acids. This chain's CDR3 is CASSRGGGNTEAFF. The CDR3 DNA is TGTGCCAGCAGCCGAGGCGGAGGGAACACTGAGGCTTTCTTT.

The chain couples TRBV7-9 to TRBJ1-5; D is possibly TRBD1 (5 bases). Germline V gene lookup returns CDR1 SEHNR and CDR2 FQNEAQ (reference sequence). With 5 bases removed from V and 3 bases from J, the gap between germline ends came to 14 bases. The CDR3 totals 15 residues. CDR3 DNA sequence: TGTGCCAGCAGCCCCGCCAGGGTCCTCAATCAGCCCCAGCATTTT. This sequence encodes CASSPARVLNQPQHF.

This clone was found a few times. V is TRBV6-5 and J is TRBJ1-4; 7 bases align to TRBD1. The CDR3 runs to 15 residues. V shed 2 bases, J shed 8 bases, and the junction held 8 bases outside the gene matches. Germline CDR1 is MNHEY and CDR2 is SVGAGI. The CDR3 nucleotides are TGTGCCAGCAGTTACCCCCTCGGGACAGACGAAAAACTGTTTTTT. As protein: CASSYPLGTDEKLFF.

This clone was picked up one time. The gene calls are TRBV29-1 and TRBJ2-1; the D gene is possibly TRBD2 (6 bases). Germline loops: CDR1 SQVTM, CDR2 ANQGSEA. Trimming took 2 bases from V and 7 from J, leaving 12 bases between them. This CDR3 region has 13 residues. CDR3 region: CSVEMGAGNEQFF. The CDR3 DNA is TGCAGCGTTGAAATGGGCGCGGGAAATGAGCAGTTCTTC.